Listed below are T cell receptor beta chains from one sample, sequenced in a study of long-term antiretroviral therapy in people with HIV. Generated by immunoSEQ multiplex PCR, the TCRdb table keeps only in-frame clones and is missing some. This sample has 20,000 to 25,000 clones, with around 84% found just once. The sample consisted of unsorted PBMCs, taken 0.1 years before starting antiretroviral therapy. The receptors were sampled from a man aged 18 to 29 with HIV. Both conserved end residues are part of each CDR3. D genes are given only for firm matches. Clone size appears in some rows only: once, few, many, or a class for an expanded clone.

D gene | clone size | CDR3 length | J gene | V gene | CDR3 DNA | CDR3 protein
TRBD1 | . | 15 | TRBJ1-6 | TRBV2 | TGTGCCAGCAGCCCGACGGGACAGTATAATTCACCCCTCCACTTT | CASSPTGQYNSPLHF
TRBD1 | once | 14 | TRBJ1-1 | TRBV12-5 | TGTGCTAGTGGTCCTTCAGGGGGAATGACTGAAGCTTTCTTT | CASGPSGGMTEAFF
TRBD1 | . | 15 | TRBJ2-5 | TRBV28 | TGTGCCAGCAGCAAAAAGGGGGCGGGTAGAAAGACCCAGTACTTC | CASSKKGAGRKTQYF
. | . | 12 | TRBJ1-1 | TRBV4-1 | TGCGCCAGCAGCCAAGATAGTAGGATCGCTTTCTTT | CASSQDSRIAFF
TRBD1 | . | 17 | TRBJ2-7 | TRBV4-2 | TGTGCCAGCAGCCAAGGGGAGACCGGGACAGGGTCCTACGAGCAGTACTTC | CASSQGETGTGSYEQYF
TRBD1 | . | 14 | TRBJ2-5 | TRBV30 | TGTGCCGGGGCCCCGGGACAGGGAAGAGAGACCCAGTACTTC | CAGAPGQGRETQYF
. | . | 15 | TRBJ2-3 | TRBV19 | TGTGCCAGTAAGGCGGGTCTCGGAGAAACAGATACGCAGTATTTT | CASKAGLGETDTQYF
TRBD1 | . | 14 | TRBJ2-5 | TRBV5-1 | TGCGCCAGCAGCTTGGGACAGGGCCAAGAGACCCAGTACTTC | CASSLGQGQETQYF
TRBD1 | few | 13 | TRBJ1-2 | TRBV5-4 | TGTGCCAGCAGCTTCCGACAGGGCTATGGCTACACCTTC | CASSFRQGYGYTF
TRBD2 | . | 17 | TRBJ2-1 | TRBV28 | TGTGCCAGCACGCACGGGAGGGGAAGTGGGTCCTACAATGAGCAGTTCTTC | CASTHGRGSGSYNEQFF
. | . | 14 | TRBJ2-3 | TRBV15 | TGTGCCACCAGCAGAGGCACGGGCAGAGATACGCAGTATTTT | CATSRGTGRDTQYF
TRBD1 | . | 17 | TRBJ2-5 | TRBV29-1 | TGCAGCGTTGAATTAGTTATAGGGACAGGGATAGAGGAGACCCAGTACTTC | CSVELVIGTGIEETQYF
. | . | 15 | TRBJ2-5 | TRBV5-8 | TGTGCCAGCAGCTGGTTCGGGGAGCCTCAAGAGACCCAGTACTTC | CASSWFGEPQETQYF
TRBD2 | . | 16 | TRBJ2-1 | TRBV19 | TGTGCCAGTAGTTTGACCGGGACTAGCACCCACAATGAGCAGTTCTTC | CASSLTGTSTHNEQFF
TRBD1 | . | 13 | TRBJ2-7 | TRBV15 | TGTGCCACCGGATCTGGGACAGGCTACGAGCAGTACTTC | CATGSGTGYEQYF
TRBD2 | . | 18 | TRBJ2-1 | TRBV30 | TGTGCCTGGAACCTAGCGGGGGGCCGGGCAAGGTCCTACAATGAGCAGTTCTTC | CAWNLAGGRARSYNEQFF
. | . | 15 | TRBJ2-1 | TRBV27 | TGTGCCAGTAGTTTATACGGCTACTCCTACAATGAGCAGTTCTTC | CASSLYGYSYNEQFF